Each of the 9 T cell receptor beta chains below was sequenced from the same sample in a study of blood T cell repertoires in COVID-19. The protocol was immunoSEQ multiplex PCR, while the TCRdb copy is restricted to in-frame clones and leaves out a portion. The data hold some 150,000 clones, with roughly 80% observed a single time. Sequences were obtained from peripheral blood. The receptors were sampled from a man in his sixties with acute or convalescent COVID-19.

The CDR3 bases are TGTGCCAGCAGCTTGACAGGGGGCAAAGAGACCCAGTACTTC. Translation gives CASSLTGGKETQYF. The J gene is TRBJ2-5, the V gene TRBV11-2, with 10 bases lining up with TRBD1. Per the germline V gene, CDR1 is SGHAT and CDR2 is FQNNGV. The CDR3 covers 14 residues. With 3 bases clipped from V and 3 bases from J, the junction kept 1 base outside the gene matches.

V is TRBV30 and J is TRBJ2-1; TRBD2 might be the D (5 bases). V was pared by 0 bases and J by 4 bases, with 10 bases between. This CDR3 is built from 14 residues. In germline, CDR1 is GTSNPN, CDR2 SVGIG (reference sequence). The CDR3 is CAWSVRSGYNEQFF. In DNA, the CDR3 is TGTGCCTGGAGTGTACGCAGCGGATACAATGAGCAGTTCTTC.

The chain links TRBV28 to TRBJ2-7; TRBD2 is a possible D gene (5 bases). Germline lookup yields CDR1 MDHEN and CDR2 SYDVKM. The V end was cut by 6 bases, the J end by 0 bases, with 15 bases between. The CDR3 is 15 residues long. CDR3: CASSSGLTDSYEQYF. The CDR3 DNA is TGTGCCAGCAGCTCAGGACTTACCGACTCCTACGAGCAGTACTTC.

The rearrangement links TRBV19 to TRBJ2-5; D is unresolved. CDR1 is LNHDA, CDR2 SQIVND, per germline (reference sequence). This CDR3 contains 13 residues. Trimming pared 5 bases from V and 5 bases from J, leaving 12 bases between. CDR3 sequence (DNA): TGTGCCAGTAGTGCCAATCTCGGGGAGACCCAGTACTTC. Protein product: CASSANLGETQYF.

This clone has only a few counts. V is TRBV18 and J is TRBJ1-1; D not certain. The germline CDR1 and CDR2 sequences are KGHSH and LQKENI. Trimming removed 6 bases from V and 6 bases from J, with 14 bases in between. There are 13 residues in the CDR3. CDR3 loop: CASSLGLGAEAFF. In DNA form, the CDR3 reads TGTGCCAGCTCCCTAGGACTCGGGGCTGAAGCTTTCTTT.

The chain's CDR3 is CAWSEGRGLSGELFF. The CDR3 coding sequence is TGTGCCTGGAGTGAAGGCAGGGGGCTGAGCGGGGAGCTGTTTTTT. The chain employs TRBV30 and TRBJ2-2; 8 bases align to TRBD1. Germline V gene lookup returns CDR1 GTSNPN and CDR2 SVGIG (reference sequence). The CDR3 is 15 amino acids. J was trimmed by 7 bases and V by 1 base; bases with no gene match: 8.

The chain recombines TRBV27 with TRBJ1-4, with 7 bases matching TRBD1. V lost 4 bases, J lost 8 bases, and 7 bases stayed unmatched. Per germline, CDR1 MNHEY and CDR2 SMNVEV (reference sequence). The CDR3 is 14 residues long. CDR3: CASSSDRIGEKLFF. The CDR3 DNA is TGTGCCAGCAGTTCGGACAGGATTGGAGAAAAACTGTTTTTT.

This rearrangement joins TRBV24-1 to TRBJ2-7; TRBD1 matches 8 bases. Germline V gives CDR1 KGHDR, CDR2 SFDVKD. Germline trimming cut 3 bases from V and 2 bases from J; bases unmatched to any gene: 5. This CDR3 is 15 amino acids long. The CDR3 bases are TGTGCCACCAGTGATCACGGACAGGGTACCTACGAGCAGTACTTC. Translated, it gives CATSDHGQGTYEQYF.

The chain employs TRBV6-1 and TRBJ2-1; the D gene is possibly TRBD2 (6 bases). Germline V gene sequence: CDR1 MNHNS, CDR2 SASEGT. Trimming took 2 bases from V and 3 from J, leaving 8 bases between them. The length of the CDR3 is 14 residues. This CDR3 reads CASSEQGGYNEQFF. CDR3 DNA: TGTGCCAGCAGTGAACAGGGAGGCTACAATGAGCAGTTCTTC.